The 22 T cell receptor beta chains presented below share a single source sample, sequenced in a study of T cells in women clearing cervical HPV infection. Profiled with immunoSEQ multiplex PCR; TCRdb holds only in-frame clones, not every one. The table for this sample gives approximately 44,000 clones. The sample taken for sequencing was blood buffy coat. Receptors originate from a woman between 18 and 75 years old with a cervical HPV16 infection that either progressed to CIN3+ or cleared (not recorded which).

In regard to this clone: Read coverage stops 3 residues before the CDR3 terminus; the germline J gene supplies the remainder. V and J are TRBV4-1 and TRBJ2-3; 8 nucleotides agree with TRBD2. The J segment lost 8 bases and the V segment lost 4 bases, leaving 11 bases of the junction unmatched. CDR1 MGHRA and CDR2 YSYEKL come from the germline V gene. This CDR3 spans 15 amino acids. The CDR3 DNA, read in part, is TGCGCCAGCAGCCCCGTGGAGCGGGGGTTGGGTACG. Protein: CASSPVERGLGT. The entire CDR3 protein reads CASSPVERGLGTQYF.

Regarding this clone: The read falls 3 residues short of the CDR3 end, and the missing part is taken from the germline J gene. V usage is TRBV7-9 and J usage is TRBJ1-3, with TRBD1 as a possible D gene (6 bases). The V end was cut by 6 bases, the J end by 4 bases, with 16 bases between. CDR1 is SEHNR and CDR2 is FQNEAQ in the germline V gene (reference sequence). This CDR3 is 15 amino acids long. CDR3 protein: CASRIGRGMGNTIYF. CDR3 bases read: TGTGCCAGCAGAATTGGCAGGGGCATGGGAAACACC.

Of note for this clone: With the read ending 3 residues before the CDR3 end, the germline J gene is used to fill in that end. The chain employs TRBV28 and TRBJ2-4; TRBD1 is a possible D gene (5 bases). The CDR3 loop spans 14 amino acids. V was clipped by 8 bases and J by 9 bases, with 20 bases between them. From germline, CDR1 is MDHEN and CDR2 SYDVKM. This CDR3 reads CASSLDQGLAIQYF. Incomplete CDR3 DNA: TGTGCCAGCTCCTTGGACCAGGGTCTGGCCATT.

This CDR3 reads CASSRTGGNSPLHF. Incomplete CDR3 DNA: TGTGCCAGCAGCCGGACAGGGGGGAATTCACCC. J is TRBJ1-6 and V is TRBV5-8, with 10 bases identical to TRBD1. Read data end 3 residues before the CDR3 end; the end is taken from the germline J gene. This CDR3 spans 14 amino acids. V was pared by 4 bases and J by 7 bases, with 2 bases of the junction left unmatched. Germline V gene data show CDR1 as SGHTS and CDR2 as YDEGEE.

Details on this clone: The read terminates 3 residues ahead of where the CDR3 ends, so the germline J gene completes it. The rearrangement joins TRBV5-1 to TRBJ2-1, with TRBD2 matching 8 bases. The CDR3 runs to 14 residues. CDR1 SGHRS and CDR2 YFSETQ come from the germline V gene. V dropped 4 bases and J dropped 3; count of bases not matched to a gene: 3. The CDR3 loop is CASSAGGLYNEQFF. The part of the CDR3 DNA that was read is TGCGCCAGCAGCGCGGGAGGTCTCTACAATGAG. The full variable domain, its missing parts supplied by reference TRBV5-1 and TRBJ2-1, is KAGVTQTPRYLIKTRGQQVTLSCSPISGHRSVSWYQQTPGQGLQFLFEYFSETQRNKGNFPGRFSGRQFSNSRSEMNVSTLELGDSALYLCASSAGGLYNEQFFGPGTRLTVL.

In regard to this clone: The read falls 3 residues short of the CDR3 end, and the missing part is taken from the germline J gene. The chain couples TRBV24-1 to TRBJ2-5, with 8 nucleotides matching TRBD1. This CDR3 is built from 16 residues. Germline CDR1 KGHDR, CDR2 SFDVKD. Trimming cost V 4 bases and J 5 bases; bases outside gene matches: 11. The chain's CDR3 is CATSDSGQGVGETQYF. CDR3 DNA (partial): TGTGCCACCAGTGACTCAGGACAGGGTGTAGGTGAGACC.

Concerning this clone: The CDR3 extends 3 residues past the end of the read, so its final part is completed from the germline J gene. The V call is TRBV5-4, the J call TRBJ2-5; 10 bases fit TRBD1. The CDR3 runs 14 residues. Germline assignment: CDR1 SGHNT and CDR2 YYREEE (reference sequence). Trimming removed 7 bases from V and 5 bases from J; junction bases left unmatched: 8. Partial CDR3 DNA: TGTGCCAGCGGCAAAGTGGACAGGGGGGAGACC. Encoded protein: CASGKVDRGET. The whole CDR3 sequence reads CASGKVDRGETQYF.

Concerning this clone: The sequenced fragment ends 3 residues before the CDR3 boundary, so the rest is inferred from the germline J gene. This chain uses TRBV23-1 with TRBJ2-3, with a weak D call TRBD1 (5 bases). TRBV23-1 has ORF status, its function being uncertain. V lost 3 bases and J 4 bases, leaving 11 bases between the germline ends. CDR3 length: 14 amino acids. The DNA read from the CDR3 is TGCGCCAGCAGTCACCGCCTAGGGGCAGATACG. Translating it yields CASSHRLGADT. The whole CDR3 reads CASSHRLGADTQYF.

About this clone: The read gets to within 3 residues of the CDR3 end, and the germline J gene fills in the rest. The chain combines TRBV6-1 with TRBJ2-3, with D possibly being TRBD2 (5 bases). This CDR3 is 16 amino acids long. Germline lookup yields CDR1 MNHNS and CDR2 SASEGT. V was pared by 0 bases and J by 0 bases, with 10 bases between. The covered CDR3 bases are TGTGCCAGCAGTGAAGCAACGACTACTAGCACAGATACG. Protein product: CASSEATTTSTDT. The complete CDR3 sequence is CASSEATTTSTDTQYF.

For this clone: The sequence runs out 3 residues before the end of the CDR3; the remainder is reconstructed from the germline J gene. The chain joins TRBV7-6 to TRBJ1-1; no clear D. The CDR3 sequence is 14 residues long. V was clipped by 1 base and J by 1 base, with 7 bases between them. CDR1 and CDR2 from the germline V gene are SGHVS and FNYEAQ. Partial CDR3 DNA: TGTGCCAGCAGCTTAGGAGGTTCGAACACTGAA. This sequence encodes CASSLGGSNTE. The full CDR3 protein is CASSLGGSNTEAFF.

Worth noting for this clone: The read ends 3 residues early relative to the CDR3; the germline J gene fills the gap. The chain couples TRBV5-4 to TRBJ2-7; 9 bases are a match to TRBD1. V was pared by 4 bases and J by 0 bases, with 5 bases of the junction left unmatched. This CDR3 region has 15 residues. In germline, CDR1 is SGHNT, CDR2 YYREEE (reference sequence). CDR3 DNA (partial): TGTGCCAGCAGCCTTGGACAGGGGCCCTCCTACGAG. This codes for CASSLGQGPSYE. From start to end, the CDR3 is CASSLGQGPSYEQYF.

Note on this clone: Read coverage stops 3 residues before the CDR3 terminus; the germline J gene supplies the remainder. The chain recombines TRBV7-9 with TRBJ2-1; 7 bases map to TRBD1. CDR3 length equals 15 residues. The germline V gene has CDR1 SEHNR and CDR2 FQNEAQ (reference sequence). V dropped 5 bases and J dropped 1; count of bases not matched to a gene: 5. The DNA read from the CDR3 is TGTGCCAGCAGCATACCGGGACAGTCCTACAATGAG. This codes for CASSIPGQSYNE. The full-length CDR3 reads as CASSIPGQSYNEQFF.

In regard to this clone: The CDR3 goes on 3 residues after the read ends, and that part is filled in from the germline J gene. The J gene is TRBJ2-1, the V gene TRBV18, with a weak D call TRBD1 (5 bases). Germline CDR1 and CDR2: KGHSH and LQKENI. The ends were cut back, 4 bases at V and 1 base at J, with 11 bases in the middle. The CDR3 runs to 15 residues. The DNA read from the CDR3 is TGTGCCAGCTCACTTCTAGGGGCATCCTACAATGAG. Translating it yields CASSLLGASYNE. In full, the CDR3 reads CASSLLGASYNEQFF.

On this clone itself: The read terminates 3 residues ahead of where the CDR3 ends, so the germline J gene completes it. This chain links TRBV5-6 with TRBJ2-3; 10 bases map to TRBD2. This CDR3 is built from 15 residues. CDR1 is SGHDT, CDR2 YYEEEE, per germline. V lost 4 bases to trimming and J lost 4 bases; unmatched junction nucleotides: 6. CDR3 DNA (partial): TGTGCCAGCAGCCGTCTAGCGGGAGCCCCAGATACG. Translated: CASSRLAGAPDT. The entire CDR3 protein reads CASSRLAGAPDTQYF. Looking up the rest from reference TRBV5-6 and TRBJ2-3 gives the full variable domain: DAGVTQSPTHLIKTRGQQVTLRCSPKSGHDTVSWYQQALGQGPQFIFQYYEEEERQRGNFPDRFSGHQFPNYSSELNVNALLLGDSALYLCASSRLAGAPDTQYFGPGTRLTVL.

About this clone itself: The read finishes 3 residues shy of the CDR3 end, and the germline J gene is used to complete it. This chain connects TRBV7-3 to TRBJ2-5, with 8 bases identical to TRBD1. V lost 5 bases and J lost 5; bases outside the gene matches: 10. The CDR3 is 15 amino acids. Per germline, CDR1 SGHTA and CDR2 FQGTGA. The sequenced CDR3 bases are TGTGCCAGCAGCCGGAGTCAGGGGGCGCGGGAGACC. This sequence encodes CASSRSQGARET. In full, the CDR3 is CASSRSQGARETQYF.

For this clone: The read falls 3 residues short of the CDR3 end, and the missing part is taken from the germline J gene. J is TRBJ1-4 and V is TRBV5-5, with D possibly TRBD1 on 6 matching bases. The V end lost 2 bases, the J end lost 7 bases, and 15 bases lay between the germline ends. CDR1 is SGHKS and CDR2 is YYEKEE in the germline V gene (reference sequence). CDR3 size: 15 residues. The CDR3 bases that were read are TGTGCCAGCAGCTTTGGGGGACACTCGGGTGAAAAA. This codes for CASSFGGHSGEK. The whole CDR3 protein reads CASSFGGHSGEKLFF.

For this clone: Read data end 3 residues before the CDR3 end; the end is taken from the germline J gene. The chain links TRBV5-1 to TRBJ2-3, with a weak D call TRBD1 (5 bases). The length of the CDR3 is 16 residues. Per germline, CDR1 SGHRS and CDR2 YFSETQ. V lost 4 bases and J 2 bases, leaving 17 bases between the germline ends. The CDR3 loop is CASSLTYRRLTDTQYF. Partial CDR3 DNA: TGCGCCAGCAGCCTGACTTACAGGCGCCTCACAGATACG.

Concerning this clone: The read halts 3 residues ahead of the CDR3 end, with the missing end drawn from the germline J gene. This chain connects TRBV30 to TRBJ1-5; 7 bases agree with TRBD1. CDR3 size: 13 residues. V shed 3 bases and J 4 bases; nucleotides not matched to a gene: 3. Germline CDR1 and CDR2: GTSNPN and SVGIG (reference sequence). The CDR3 protein is CAWSGTDNQPQHF. CDR3 DNA, as far as it was read: TGTGCCTGGAGCGGGACAGATAATCAGCCC.

To note about this clone: The CDR3 end falls 3 residues outside the read, so it is completed with the germline J gene. The chain has TRBV20-1 and TRBJ2-5, with unresolved D. V gave up 2 bases and J gave up 5 bases, with 9 bases separating them. From germline, CDR1 is DFQATT and CDR2 SNEGSKA (reference sequence). There are 12 residues in the CDR3. This chain's CDR3 is CSARPGLETQYF. The covered CDR3 bases are TGCAGTGCTAGACCCGGGTTGGAGACC.

Remarks on this clone: The CDR3 end lies 3 residues beyond the end of the read and is filled in from the germline J gene. The chain is built from TRBV30 and TRBJ1-1; perhaps TRBD1 as D (5 bases). Germline V gives CDR1 GTSNPN, CDR2 SVGIG (reference sequence). The CDR3 contains 16 residues. Trimming pared 1 base from V and 3 bases from J, leaving 18 bases between. The CDR3 sequence is CAWSGAEDTLDTEAFF. The sequenced CDR3 bases are TGTGCCTGGAGTGGCGCTGAGGACACGTTGGACACTGAA.

On this clone: Sequencing ends 3 residues short of the CDR3 end; the germline J gene provides the rest. This rearrangement joins TRBV19 to TRBJ1-1; 8 bases are shared with TRBD1. Germline V CDR1 and CDR2: LNHDA, SQIVND (reference sequence). V lost 3 bases and J lost 4; bases outside the gene matches: 1. This CDR3 comprises 13 residues. The CDR3 spells CASSMTGATEAFF. Incomplete CDR3 DNA: TGTGCCAGTAGTATGACAGGGGCCACTGAA. The full variable domain, completed using reference TRBV19 and TRBJ1-1, is DGGITQSPKYLFRKEGQNVTLSCEQNLNHDAMYWYRQDPGQGLRLIYYSQIVNDFQKGDIAEGYSVSREKKESFPLTVTSAQKNPTAFYLCASSMTGATEAFFGQGTRLTVV.

On this clone itself: The CDR3 end is not reached by the read, which stops 3 residues before it; the germline J gene fills it in. V is TRBV29-1 and J is TRBJ1-4, with D possibly matching TRBD1 (6 bases). This CDR3 has 11 residues. The germline CDR1 and CDR2 sequences are SQVTM and ANQGSEA. The part of the CDR3 DNA that was read is TGCAGCGTTCACTACAGGGATGGA. Its translation is CSVHYRDG. The full CDR3 is CSVHYRDGLFF.